This record concerns one TCR beta chain sequence. The sample belongs to a study of blood T cell repertoires in COVID-19. On the study more broadly: Acute and convalescent COVID-19 specimens originated in the United States, Italy and Spain. Sources were T cells, B-cell-depleted T cells, or PBMCs; the material itself was cDNA or gDNA.

This CDR3 is 16 amino acids long. Per the germline V gene, CDR1 is SGHVS and CDR2 is FQNEAQ. The J segment lost 7 bases and the V segment lost 2 bases, leaving 11 bases of the junction unmatched. Original analysis: Amplified reference gene primers provided the basis for estimating nucleated cell counts. TCRdb keeps only in-frame clones here, not all; method: immunoSEQ multiplex PCR. The V and J calls and clone size come from that table; D and trimming were worked out from the DNA. This sample has about 110,000 clones; more than 70% occur once, and the top ten carry under 7%. The source material was peripheral blood. This chain links TRBV7-8 with TRBJ2-1, with 7 bases that match TRBD2. The sequence was obtained from a man aged 50-60 years with active or convalescent COVID-19. The CDR3 region is CASSLSPGLTSNEQFF. The CDR3 DNA is TGTGCCAGCAGCTTAAGCCCGGGACTAACTTCAAATGAGCAGTTCTTC.